This T cell receptor (beta chain) was identified in a study of neurological immune-mediated disorders. A 10-nucleotide random UMI tagged transcripts in template-switch 5'RACE cDNA synthesis. One entry per CDR3 protein results from TCRdb running MiXCR on the 5' RACE reads. The sample lists some 60,000 distinct CDR3 sequences, around a tenth occurring once. In this sample, this clonotype turned up a few times. Indicated time point: longitudinal time-point 2. PBMCs stored at -80 C, 2 million in total, were the source of the unsorted libraries. The junction had 10 bases not matched to a gene; V was cut back by 7 bases and J by 4 bases. The CDR3 has 14 residues. CDR1 is SEHNR and CDR2 is FQNEAQ in the germline V gene (reference sequence).

The chain joins TRBV7-9 to TRBJ2-7; TRBD1 matches 7 bases. This clonotype was obtained from a man between 25 and 39 years old in good health. The sequenced sample consisted of PBMCs. CDR3 DNA sequence: TGTGCCAGCACACCTGGGACAGCCTCTTACGAGCAGTACTTC. Translating it yields CASTPGTASYEQYF.